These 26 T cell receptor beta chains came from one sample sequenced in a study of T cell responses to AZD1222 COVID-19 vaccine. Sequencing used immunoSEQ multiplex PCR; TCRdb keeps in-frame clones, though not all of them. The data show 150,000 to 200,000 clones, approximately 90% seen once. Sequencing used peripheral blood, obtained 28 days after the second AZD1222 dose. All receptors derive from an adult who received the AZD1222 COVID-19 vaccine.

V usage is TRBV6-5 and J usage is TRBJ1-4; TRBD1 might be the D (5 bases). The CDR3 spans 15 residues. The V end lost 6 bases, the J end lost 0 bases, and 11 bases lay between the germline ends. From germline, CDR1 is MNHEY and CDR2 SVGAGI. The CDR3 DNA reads TGTGCCAGCAGCACCGACAGTGCAACTAATGAAAAACTGTTTTTT. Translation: CASSTDSATNEKLFF.

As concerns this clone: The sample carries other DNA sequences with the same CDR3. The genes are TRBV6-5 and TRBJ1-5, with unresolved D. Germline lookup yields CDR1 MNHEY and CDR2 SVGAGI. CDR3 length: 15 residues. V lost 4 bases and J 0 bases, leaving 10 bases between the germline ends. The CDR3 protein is CASSSAGGSNQPQHF. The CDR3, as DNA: TGTGCCAGCAGTTCCGCGGGTGGTAGCAATCAGCCCCAGCATTTT.

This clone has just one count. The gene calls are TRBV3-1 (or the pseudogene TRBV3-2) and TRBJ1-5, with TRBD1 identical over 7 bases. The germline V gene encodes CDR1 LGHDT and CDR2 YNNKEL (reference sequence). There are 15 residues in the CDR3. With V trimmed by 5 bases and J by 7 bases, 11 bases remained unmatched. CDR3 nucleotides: TGTGCCAGCAGCGTAAATCCAGGGGGAAGGCAGCCCCAGCATTTT. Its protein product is CASSVNPGGRQPQHF.

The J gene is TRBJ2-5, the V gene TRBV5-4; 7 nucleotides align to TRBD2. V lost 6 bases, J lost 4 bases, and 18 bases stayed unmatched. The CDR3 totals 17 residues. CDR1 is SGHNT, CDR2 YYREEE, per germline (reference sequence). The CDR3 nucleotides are TGTGCCAGCACCATCCTTGGGGAGGGACGGAGGGGAGAGACCCAGTACTTC. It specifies CASTILGEGRRGETQYF.

The CDR3 spells CAKGGGERNYGYTF. As DNA, the CDR3 is TGTGCCAAGGGGGGGGGCGAGAGGAACTATGGCTACACCTTC. The chain combines TRBV2 with TRBJ1-2; D may be TRBD1 (6 bases). The CDR3 contains 14 residues. Trimming took off 10 bases at V and 2 bases at J, with 17 bases between the two ends. The germline V gene has CDR1 SNHLY and CDR2 FYNNEI. Filled out from reference TRBV2 and TRBJ1-2, the complete variable domain reads EPEVTQTPSHQVTQMGQEVILRCVPISNHLYFYWYRQILGQKVEFLVSFYNNEISEKSEIFDDQFSVERPDGSNFTLKIRSTKLEDSAMYFCAKGGGERNYGYTFGSGTRLTVV.

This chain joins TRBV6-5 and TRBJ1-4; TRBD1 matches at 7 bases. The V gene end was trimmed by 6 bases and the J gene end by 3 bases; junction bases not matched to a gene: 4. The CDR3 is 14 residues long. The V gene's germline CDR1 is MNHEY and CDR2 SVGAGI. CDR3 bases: TGTGCCAGCAGCAGAACAGGGGCTAATGAAAAACTGTTTTTT. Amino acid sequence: CASSRTGANEKLFF.

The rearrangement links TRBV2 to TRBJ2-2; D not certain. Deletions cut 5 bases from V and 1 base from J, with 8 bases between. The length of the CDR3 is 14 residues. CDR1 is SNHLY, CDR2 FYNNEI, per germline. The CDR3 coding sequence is TGTGCCAGCAGTCTTAGGAGGAACACCGGGGAGCTGTTTTTT. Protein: CASSLRRNTGELFF.

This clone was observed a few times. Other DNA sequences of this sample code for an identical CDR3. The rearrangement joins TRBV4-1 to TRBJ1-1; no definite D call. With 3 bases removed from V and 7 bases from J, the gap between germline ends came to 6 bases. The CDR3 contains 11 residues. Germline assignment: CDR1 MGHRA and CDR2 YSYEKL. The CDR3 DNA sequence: TGCGCCAGCAGCCAGATGAATGAAGCTTTCTTT. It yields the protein CASSQMNEAFF.

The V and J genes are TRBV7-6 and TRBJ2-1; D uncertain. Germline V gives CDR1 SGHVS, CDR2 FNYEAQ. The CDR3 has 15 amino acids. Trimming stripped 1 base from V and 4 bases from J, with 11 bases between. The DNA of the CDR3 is TGTGCCAGCAGCTTAGAGGGCGCAATATACAATGAGCAGTTCTTC. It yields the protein CASSLEGAIYNEQFF. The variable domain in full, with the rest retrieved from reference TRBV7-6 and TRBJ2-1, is GAGVSQSPRYKVTKRGQDVALRCDPISGHVSLYWYRQALGQGPEFLTYFNYEAQQDKSGLPNDRFSAERPEGSISTLTIQRTEQRDSAMYRCASSLEGAIYNEQFFGPGTRLTVL.

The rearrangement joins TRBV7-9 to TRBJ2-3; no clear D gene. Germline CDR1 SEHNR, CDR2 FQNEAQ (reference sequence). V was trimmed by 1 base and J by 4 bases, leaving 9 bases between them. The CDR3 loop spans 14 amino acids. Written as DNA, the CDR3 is TGTGCCAGCAGCTTAGAAGATTCGGCAGATACGCAGTATTTT. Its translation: CASSLEDSADTQYF.

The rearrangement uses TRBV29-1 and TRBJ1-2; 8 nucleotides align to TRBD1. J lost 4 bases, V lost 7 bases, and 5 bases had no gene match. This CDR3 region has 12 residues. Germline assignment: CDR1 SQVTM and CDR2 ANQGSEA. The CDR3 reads CSAGTGFYGYTF. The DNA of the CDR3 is TGCAGCGCCGGGACAGGCTTCTATGGCTACACCTTC.

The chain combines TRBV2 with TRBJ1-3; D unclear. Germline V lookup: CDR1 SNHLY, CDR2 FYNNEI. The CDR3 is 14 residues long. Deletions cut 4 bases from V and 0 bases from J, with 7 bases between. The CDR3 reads CASSVTGSGNTIYF. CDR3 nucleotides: TGTGCCAGCAGTGTGACCGGCTCTGGAAACACCATATATTTT.

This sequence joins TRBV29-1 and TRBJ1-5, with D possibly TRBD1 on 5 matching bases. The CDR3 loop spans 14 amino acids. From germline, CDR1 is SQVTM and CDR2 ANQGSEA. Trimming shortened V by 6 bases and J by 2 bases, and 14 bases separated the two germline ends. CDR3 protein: CSVRAGGRNQPQHF. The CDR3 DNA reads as TGCAGCGTCCGGGCTGGGGGACGCAATCAGCCCCAGCATTTT. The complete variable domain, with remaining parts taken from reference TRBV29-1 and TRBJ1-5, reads SAVISQKPSRDICQRGTSLTIQCQVDSQVTMMFWYRQQPGQSLTLIATANQGSEATYESGFVIDKFPISRPNLTFSTLTVSNMSPEDSSIYLCSVRAGGRNQPQHFGDGTRLSIL.

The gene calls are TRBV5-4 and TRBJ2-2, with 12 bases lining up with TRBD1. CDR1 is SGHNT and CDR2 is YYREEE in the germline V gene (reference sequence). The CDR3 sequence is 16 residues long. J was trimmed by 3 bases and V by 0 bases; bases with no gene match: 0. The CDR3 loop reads CASSLGDRGHTGELFF. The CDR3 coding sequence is TGTGCCAGCAGCTTGGGGGACAGGGGGCACACCGGGGAGCTGTTTTTT.

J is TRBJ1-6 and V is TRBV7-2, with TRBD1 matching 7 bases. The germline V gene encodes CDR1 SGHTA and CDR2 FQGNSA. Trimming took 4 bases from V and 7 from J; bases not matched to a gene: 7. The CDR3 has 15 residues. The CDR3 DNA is TGTGCCAGCAGCTCCCGACAGGGTAACAATTCACCCCTCCACTTT. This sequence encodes CASSSRQGNNSPLHF. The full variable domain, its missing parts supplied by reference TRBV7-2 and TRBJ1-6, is GAGVSQSPSNKVTEKGKDVELRCDPISGHTALYWYRQSLGQGLEFLIYFQGNSAPDKSGLPSDRFSAERTGGSVSTLTIQRTQQEDSAVYLCASSSRQGNNSPLHFGNGTRLTVT.

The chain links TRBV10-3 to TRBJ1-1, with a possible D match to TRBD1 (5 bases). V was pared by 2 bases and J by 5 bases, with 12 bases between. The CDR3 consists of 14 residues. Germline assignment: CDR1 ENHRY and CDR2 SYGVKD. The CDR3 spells CAISEGGGGTEAFF. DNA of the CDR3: TGTGCCATCAGTGAGGGGGGTGGCGGAACTGAAGCTTTCTTT.

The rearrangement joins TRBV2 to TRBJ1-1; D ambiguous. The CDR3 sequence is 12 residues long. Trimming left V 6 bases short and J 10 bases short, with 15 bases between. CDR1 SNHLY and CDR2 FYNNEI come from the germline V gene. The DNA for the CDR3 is TGTGCCAGCAGCTTACAGAGGGTCGGAGCTTTCTTT. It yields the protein CASSLQRVGAFF. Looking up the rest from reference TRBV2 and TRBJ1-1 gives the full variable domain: EPEVTQTPSHQVTQMGQEVILRCVPISNHLYFYWYRQILGQKVEFLVSFYNNEISEKSEIFDDQFSVERPDGSNFTLKIRSTKLEDSAMYFCASSLQRVGAFFGQGTRLTVV.

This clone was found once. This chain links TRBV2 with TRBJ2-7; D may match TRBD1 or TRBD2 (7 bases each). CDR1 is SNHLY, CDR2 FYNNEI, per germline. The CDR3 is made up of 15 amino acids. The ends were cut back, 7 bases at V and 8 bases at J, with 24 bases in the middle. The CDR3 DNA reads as TGTGCCAGCAACCCAGGGGGGGGTTCTCCTATTCAGCAGTACTTC. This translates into CASNPGGGSPIQQYF.

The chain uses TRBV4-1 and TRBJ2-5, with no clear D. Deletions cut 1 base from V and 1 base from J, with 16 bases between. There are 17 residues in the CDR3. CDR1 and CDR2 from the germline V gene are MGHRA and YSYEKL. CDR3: CASSQVEIIGPQETQYF. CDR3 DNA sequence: TGCGCCAGCAGCCAAGTCGAAATTATCGGGCCCCAAGAGACCCAGTACTTC.

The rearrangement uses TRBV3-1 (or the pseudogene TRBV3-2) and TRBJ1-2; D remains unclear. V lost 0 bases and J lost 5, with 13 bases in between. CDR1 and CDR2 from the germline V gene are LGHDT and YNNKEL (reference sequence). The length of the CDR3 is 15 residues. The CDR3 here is CASSQDPTLIYGYTF. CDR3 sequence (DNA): TGTGCCAGCAGCCAAGATCCGACTTTAATTTATGGCTACACCTTC.

CDR3 DNA: TGCAGCGCTCTCCAGGGGGCGCTGAATAATGAGCAGTTCTTC. Translating gives CSALQGALNNEQFF. The gene calls are TRBV29-1 and TRBJ2-1; 8 nucleotides agree with TRBD1. Germline trimming cut 7 bases from V and 7 bases from J; bases unmatched to any gene: 12. Germline V gene lookup returns CDR1 SQVTM and CDR2 ANQGSEA. The CDR3 sequence is 14 residues long.

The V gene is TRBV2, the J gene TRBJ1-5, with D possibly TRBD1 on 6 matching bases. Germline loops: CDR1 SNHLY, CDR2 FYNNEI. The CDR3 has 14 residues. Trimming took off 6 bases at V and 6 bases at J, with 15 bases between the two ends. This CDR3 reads CASSYGQNLQPQHF. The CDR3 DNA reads TGTGCCAGCAGCTACGGACAGAACCTTCAGCCCCAGCATTTT.

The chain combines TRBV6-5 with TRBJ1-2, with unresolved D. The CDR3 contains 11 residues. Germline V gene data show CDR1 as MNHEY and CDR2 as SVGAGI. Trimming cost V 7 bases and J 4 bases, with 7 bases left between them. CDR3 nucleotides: TGTGCCAGCATGGCGGGCTATGGCTACACCTTC. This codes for CASMAGYGYTF.

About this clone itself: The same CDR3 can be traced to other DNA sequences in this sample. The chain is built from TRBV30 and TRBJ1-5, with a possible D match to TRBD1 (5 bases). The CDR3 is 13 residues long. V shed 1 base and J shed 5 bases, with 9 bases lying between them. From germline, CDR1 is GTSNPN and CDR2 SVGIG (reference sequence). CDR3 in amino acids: CAWSGQGDQPQHF. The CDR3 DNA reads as TGTGCCTGGAGTGGGCAGGGAGATCAGCCCCAGCATTTT.

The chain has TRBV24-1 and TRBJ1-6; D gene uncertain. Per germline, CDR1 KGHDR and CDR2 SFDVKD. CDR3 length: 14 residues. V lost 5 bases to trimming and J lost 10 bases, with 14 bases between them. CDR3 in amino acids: CATSVGRENSPLHF. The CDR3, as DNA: TGTGCCACCAGTGTTGGGCGTGAAAACTCACCCCTCCACTTT.

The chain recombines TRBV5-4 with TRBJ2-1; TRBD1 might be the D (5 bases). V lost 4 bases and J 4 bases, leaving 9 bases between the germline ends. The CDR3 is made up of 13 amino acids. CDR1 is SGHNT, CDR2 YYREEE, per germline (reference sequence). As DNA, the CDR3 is TGTGCCAGCAGCCCCGACAGTTACAATGAGCAGTTCTTC. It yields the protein CASSPDSYNEQFF.